A single sample gave rise to the 27 T cell receptor beta chains below, sequenced in a study of T-cell memory formation after mild COVID-19 (dated by TCRdb to 2020 to 2022). Receptors were amplified or captured by 5' RACE. For sequencing, an Illumina NovaSeq 6000 was employed. TCRdb reanalyzed the raw reads on its own, using fastp at Q25 for trimming and MiXCR for clone calling, and kept in-frame beta chains. Records with the same CDR3 protein are collapsed into one entry carrying the most frequent genes and DNA. The sample profile shows 250,000 to 400,000 distinct CDR3 sequences; roughly an eighth of them were found once. The ten largest make up about 21% of the sample. Sequenced: PBMCs or a T cell subset sorted from them (not recorded which). The receptors come from a man between 18 and 29 years old who had mild COVID-19 (a few samples of this study predate the infection). The sample titles of this study are shuffled in the database, so cell type and time point are left out; the donor was told from shared clones.

This clonotype was detected only a few times. The chain uses TRBV2 and TRBJ1-5, with D unclear. CDR1 is SNHLY and CDR2 is FYNNEI in the germline V gene. Trimming removed 5 bases at V and 7 bases at J, with 9 bases between. This CDR3 has 12 residues. CDR3: CASSIGWQPQHF. The CDR3 nucleotides read TGTGCCAGCAGTATAGGGTGGCAGCCCCAGCATTTT. Combining the CDR3 with reference TRBV2 and TRBJ1-5 gives the whole variable domain EPEVTQTPSHQVTQMGQEVILRCVPISNHLYFYWYRQILGQKVEFLVSFYNNEISEKSEIFDDQFSVERPDGSNFTLKIRSTKLEDSAMYFCASSIGWQPQHFGDGTRLSIL.

This clonotype was detected many times. The gene calls are TRBV18 and TRBJ2-1; no definite D call. Germline V gene data show CDR1 as KGHSH and CDR2 as LQKENI. The length of the CDR3 is 12 residues. Trimming shortened V by 3 bases and J by 10 bases, and 10 bases separated the two germline ends. CDR3 nucleotide sequence: TGTGCCAGCTCACCCTGGGCCAAGGAGCAGTTCTTC. Its protein product is CASSPWAKEQFF.

The chain joins TRBV7-9 to TRBJ2-5, with D possibly TRBD2 on 6 matching bases. V lost 7 bases, J lost 3 bases, and 15 bases lay in between. Germline CDR1 is SEHNR and CDR2 is FQNEAQ (reference sequence). The CDR3 has 14 amino acids. CDR3 amino acids: CASTGGVMKETQYF. DNA of the CDR3: TGTGCCAGCACCGGCGGGGTAATGAAAGAGACCCAGTACTTC.

This chain joins TRBV6-2 or TRBV6-3 and TRBJ2-5; D is unclear. Germline CDR1 is MNHEY and CDR2 is SVGEGT. Trimming pared 4 bases from V and 2 bases from J, leaving 11 bases between. The CDR3 is 14 residues long. The CDR3 spells CASSSWTAQETQYF. The CDR3 DNA sequence: TGTGCCAGCAGTTCCTGGACCGCTCAAGAGACCCAGTACTTC.

This rearrangement joins TRBV20-1 to TRBJ1-2; D uncertain. V was cut by 5 bases and J by 3 bases, with 19 bases left in between. CDR3 length equals 15 residues. Germline lookup yields CDR1 DFQATT and CDR2 SNEGSKA (reference sequence). The CDR3: CSAPPVNSPDYGYTF. For the CDR3, the DNA is TGCAGTGCTCCACCGGTGAACAGTCCGGACTATGGCTACACCTTC.

This clonotype came up a few times. The J gene is TRBJ2-7, the V gene TRBV4-1; TRBD1 matches at 10 bases. The CDR3 totals 15 residues. Trimming cost V 3 bases and J 5 bases; bases outside gene matches: 7. The germline V gene has CDR1 MGHRA and CDR2 YSYEKL. The CDR3 here is CASSHVGQGVHEQYF. Here the CDR3 DNA reads TGCGCCAGCAGCCACGTAGGACAGGGGGTTCACGAGCAGTACTTC.

With regard to this clonotype: The CDR3 carries no conserved terminal phenylalanine or tryptophan, so it likely arises from a read error. The V and J genes are TRBV7-9 and TRBJ2-1; D is tentatively TRBD1 or TRBD2 (5 bases each). V lost 5 bases, J lost 0 bases, and 11 bases lay in between. The CDR3 sequence is 15 residues long. From germline, CDR1 is SEHNR and CDR2 FQNEAQ (reference sequence). The CDR3 nucleotides are TGTGCCAGCAGCGCCGAGGGGACCTCCTACAATGAGCAGTTCGTC. Protein sequence: CASSAEGTSYNEQFV.

This sequence joins TRBV12-3 or TRBV12-4 and TRBJ2-3; possibly TRBD2 for D (6 bases). Between the trimmed V and J ends, which lost 9 bases and 5 bases, there was a span of 15 bases. The CDR3 runs 13 residues. DNA of the CDR3: TGTGCCAGTGGAGGGGTTTGGGAAGATACGCAGTATTTT. Encoded protein: CASGGVWEDTQYF.

This clonotype has more than one count but fewer than ten. The chain recombines TRBV12-3 or TRBV12-4 with TRBJ2-7; 12 bases align to TRBD2. The V and J ends lost 4 bases and 4 bases, in that order; junction bases with no gene match: 8. CDR3 length: 16 amino acids. CDR3 coding DNA: TGTGCCAGCAGTTCCCAGGAGACTAGCGGGGGTTACGAGCAGTACGTC. This codes for CASSSQETSGGYEQYV.

This clonotype was detected only a few times. CDR3 residues: CASRTPGVDGTEAFF. The DNA of the CDR3 is TGTGCCAGCAGGACTCCAGGGGTTGACGGGACTGAAGCTTTCTTT. The V and J genes are TRBV6-5 and TRBJ1-1; possible D gene TRBD1, 6 bases. V was clipped by 6 bases and J by 5 bases, with 19 bases between them. CDR1 MNHEY and CDR2 SVGAGI come from the germline V gene. This CDR3 contains 15 residues.

This clonotype was counted at least ten times. The genes are TRBV12-3 or TRBV12-4 and TRBJ1-1; a weak D match, TRBD1 (5 bases). The CDR3 length is 13 residues. V lost 3 bases and J lost 6, with 11 bases in between. CDR3 amino acids: CASSLTGEPEAFF. The DNA for the CDR3 is TGTGCCAGCAGTTTGACGGGGGAGCCTGAAGCTTTCTTT.

This sequence joins TRBV10-3 and TRBJ2-7; D ambiguous. This CDR3 is 13 amino acids long. V was clipped by 4 bases and J by 0 bases, with 7 bases between them. In germline, CDR1 is ENHRY, CDR2 SYGVKD. As DNA, the CDR3 is TGTGCCATCAGTGGGGAAAACTCCTACGAGCAGTACTTC. This sequence encodes CAISGENSYEQYF.

This clonotype has only a few counts. The chain is built from TRBV7-9 and TRBJ1-5; D possibly corresponds to TRBD1 (5 bases). Per germline, CDR1 SEHNR and CDR2 FQNEAQ (reference sequence). The CDR3 has 15 residues. V lost 2 bases to trimming and J lost 5 bases, with 13 bases between them. For the CDR3, the DNA is TGTGCCAGCAGCTTATCGGCAGGGACCCATCAGCCCCAGCATTTT. Protein sequence: CASSLSAGTHQPQHF.

The chain employs TRBV5-1 and TRBJ2-5; 9 nucleotides align to TRBD2. Unmatched junction bases numbered 12, after V lost 0 bases and J lost 9 bases. Germline V lookup: CDR1 SGHRS, CDR2 YFSETQ. The CDR3 is 16 amino acids. DNA of the CDR3: TGCGCCAGCAGCTTGGCCGGACTAGCGTCGCAATCCGCCCAGTACTTC. This translates into CASSLAGLASQSAQYF.

The table lists this clonotype with many counts. The V and J genes are TRBV7-9 and TRBJ1-2; D remains ambiguous. The CDR3 sequence is 13 residues long. V gave up 5 bases and J gave up 8 bases, with 15 bases separating them. Per germline, CDR1 SEHNR and CDR2 FQNEAQ (reference sequence). This chain's CDR3 is CASSGPEGRGYTF. CDR3 DNA: TGTGCCAGCAGCGGCCCCGAGGGCCGGGGCTACACCTTC.

The chain uses TRBV5-4 and TRBJ2-4; D may match TRBD1 or TRBD2 (5 bases each). V was pared by 7 bases and J by 8 bases, with 22 bases between. The CDR3 sequence is 15 residues long. The germline V gene has CDR1 SGHNT and CDR2 YYREEE (reference sequence). The CDR3 loop reads CASHLRGGVGDIQYF. The CDR3 nucleotides read TGTGCCAGCCACCTTAGGGGTGGGGTCGGGGACATTCAGTACTTC. Filled out from reference TRBV5-4 and TRBJ2-4, the complete variable domain reads ETGVTQSPTHLIKTRGQQVTLRCSSQSGHNTVSWYQQALGQGPQFIFQYYREEENGRGNFPPRFSGLQFPNYSSELNVNALELDDSALYLCASHLRGGVGDIQYFGAGTRLSVL.

This clonotype was found many times. The chain combines TRBV11-2 with TRBJ1-5, with D perhaps TRBD1 (5 bases). Germline-derived CDR1 and CDR2 are SGHAT and FQNNGV. V was clipped by 6 bases and J by 1 base, with 16 bases between them. The CDR3 runs to 16 residues. CDR3 in DNA: TGTGCCAGCAGGATCCTGATGGGGGGAAGCAATCAGCCCCAGCATTTT. Its protein is CASRILMGGSNQPQHF. The whole variable domain, remainder taken from reference TRBV11-2 and TRBJ1-5, is EAGVAQSPRYKIIEKRQSVAFWCNPISGHATLYWYQQILGQGPKLLIQFQNNGVVDDSQLPKDRFSAERLKGVDSTLKIQPAKLEDSAVYLCASRILMGGSNQPQHFGDGTRLSIL.

The rearrangement uses TRBV5-5 and TRBJ1-1; unclear D gene. The V end lost 3 bases, the J end lost 1 base, and 10 bases lay between the germline ends. Germline CDR1 reads SGHKS; CDR2 reads YYEKEE (reference sequence). The CDR3 loop spans 14 amino acids. CDR3 coding DNA: TGTGCCAGCAGCTCCTATCCGGAGAACACTGAAGCTTTCTTT. As protein: CASSSYPENTEAFF.

The chain has TRBV7-3 and TRBJ2-1; TRBD1 matches at 9 bases. This CDR3 has 15 amino acids. V lost 5 bases, J lost 7 bases, and 9 bases stayed unmatched. Germline V lookup: CDR1 SGHTA, CDR2 FQGTGA. CDR3 DNA: TGTGCCAGCAGCCGTACCCGGGACAGGGAAAATGAGCAGTTCTTC. It encodes CASSRTRDRENEQFF.

The chain joins TRBV10-2 to TRBJ1-6; no reliable D call. This CDR3 spans 14 amino acids. CDR1 is WSHSY and CDR2 is SAAADI in the germline V gene. Deletions cut 6 bases from V and 5 bases from J, with 11 bases between. The CDR3, as DNA: TGCGCCAGCAGCCCGACGGTCAATAATTCACCCCTCCACTTT. Translating it yields CASSPTVNNSPLHF.

V usage is TRBV7-2 and J usage is TRBJ1-1, with D tentatively TRBD1 (5 bases). Trimming took off 3 bases at V and 9 bases at J, with 17 bases between the two ends. The CDR3 totals 14 residues. CDR1 and CDR2 (germline): SGHTA, FQGNSA. The CDR3 bases are TGTGCCAGCAGCTTCAATATTGGGGGTCGTCAAGCTTTCTTT. Its protein is CASSFNIGGRQAFF.

This clonotype was seen a handful of times. This chain's CDR3 is CATSPGQGVFLEQFF. The DNA for the CDR3 is TGTGCCACCAGTCCGGGACAGGGGGTTTTTCTTGAGCAGTTCTTC. The rearrangement links TRBV24-1 to TRBJ2-1, with TRBD1 identical over 11 bases. With 6 bases clipped from V and 9 bases from J, the junction kept 9 bases outside the gene matches. The CDR3 extends over 15 amino acids. Germline lookup yields CDR1 KGHDR and CDR2 SFDVKD.

This clonotype was counted between two and nine times. J is TRBJ2-7 and V is TRBV12-3 or TRBV12-4; D unresolved. CDR3 length: 14 amino acids. V was cut by 1 base and J by 3 bases, with 10 bases left in between. The CDR3 DNA follows: TGTGCCAGCAGTTTAGTGGGGTATAGCTACGAGCAGTACTTC. Residues: CASSLVGYSYEQYF.

In this sample, this clonotype turned up a few times. The chain uses TRBV19 and TRBJ2-4; D gene ambiguous. This CDR3 is 16 amino acids long. Trimming took 4 bases from V and 1 from J, leaving 14 bases between them. Germline V gene data show CDR1 as LNHDA and CDR2 as SQIVND (reference sequence). DNA for the CDR3: TGTGCCAGTAGTACACCCGCCCTTGGGGCCAAAAACATTCAGTACTTC. Protein product: CASSTPALGAKNIQYF. Together with reference TRBV19 and TRBJ2-4, the CDR3 gives the full variable domain: DGGITQSPKYLFRKEGQNVTLSCEQNLNHDAMYWYRQDPGQGLRLIYYSQIVNDFQKGDIAEGYSVSREKKESFPLTVTSAQKNPTAFYLCASSTPALGAKNIQYFGAGTRLSVL.

This clonotype has a handful of counts. CDR3 in amino acids: CASSYEGPNEQFF. The CDR3 nucleotides read TGTGCCAGCAGTTACGAAGGCCCCAATGAGCAGTTCTTC. V gene TRBV6-5 combines with J gene TRBJ2-1; no clear D. Germline loops: CDR1 MNHEY, CDR2 SVGAGI. The CDR3 has 13 amino acids. The V end lost 2 bases, the J end lost 6 bases, and 8 bases lay between the germline ends.

This clonotype has just a few counts. V and J are TRBV6-2 or TRBV6-3 and TRBJ1-1, with 7 positions matching TRBD1. Germline CDR1 reads MNHEY; CDR2 reads SVGEGT. The CDR3 covers 13 residues. Germline trimming cut 6 bases from V and 5 bases from J; bases unmatched to any gene: 6. CDR3 nucleotides: TGTGCCAGCAGCGCAGACAGGGCGACTGAAGCTTTCTTT. Residues: CASSADRATEAFF.

The V call is TRBV2, the J call TRBJ1-5, with D unresolved. V lost 0 bases and J lost 5, with 17 bases in between. This CDR3 has 17 residues. From germline, CDR1 is SNHLY and CDR2 FYNNEI. This CDR3 reads CASSEAGSGRVDQPQHF. CDR3 DNA: TGTGCCAGCAGTGAAGCAGGGAGCGGGAGGGTAGATCAGCCCCAGCATTTT.